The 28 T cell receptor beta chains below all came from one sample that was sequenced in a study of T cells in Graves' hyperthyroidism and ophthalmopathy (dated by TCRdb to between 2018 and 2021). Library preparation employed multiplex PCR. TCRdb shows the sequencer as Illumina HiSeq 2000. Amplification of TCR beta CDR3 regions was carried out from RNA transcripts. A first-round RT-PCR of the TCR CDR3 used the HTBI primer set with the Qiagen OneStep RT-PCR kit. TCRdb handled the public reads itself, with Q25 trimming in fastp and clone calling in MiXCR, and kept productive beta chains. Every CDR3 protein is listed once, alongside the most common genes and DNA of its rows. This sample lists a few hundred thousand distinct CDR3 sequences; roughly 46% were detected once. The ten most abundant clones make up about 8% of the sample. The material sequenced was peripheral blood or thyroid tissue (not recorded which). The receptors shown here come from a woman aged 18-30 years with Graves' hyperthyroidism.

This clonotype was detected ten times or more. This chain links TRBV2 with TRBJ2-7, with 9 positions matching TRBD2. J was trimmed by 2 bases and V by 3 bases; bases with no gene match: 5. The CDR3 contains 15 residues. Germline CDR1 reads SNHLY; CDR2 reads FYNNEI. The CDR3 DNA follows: TGTGCCAGCAGTGAGTTAGCGGGGGCTACCTACGAGCAGTACTTC. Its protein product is CASSELAGATYEQYF.

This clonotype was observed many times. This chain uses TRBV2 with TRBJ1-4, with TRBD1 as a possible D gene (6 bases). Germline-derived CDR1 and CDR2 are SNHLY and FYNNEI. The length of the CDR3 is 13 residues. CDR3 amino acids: CAFSGTPSSGLFF. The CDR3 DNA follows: TGTGCTTTCTCCGGGACACCATCTTCGGGACTGTTTTTT.

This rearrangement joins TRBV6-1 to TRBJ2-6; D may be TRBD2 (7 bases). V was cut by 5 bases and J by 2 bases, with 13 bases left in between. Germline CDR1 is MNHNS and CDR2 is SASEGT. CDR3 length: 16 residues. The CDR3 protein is CASSYGGATGANVLTF. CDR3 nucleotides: TGTGCCAGCAGTTATGGGGGGGCTACTGGGGCCAACGTCCTGACTTTC.

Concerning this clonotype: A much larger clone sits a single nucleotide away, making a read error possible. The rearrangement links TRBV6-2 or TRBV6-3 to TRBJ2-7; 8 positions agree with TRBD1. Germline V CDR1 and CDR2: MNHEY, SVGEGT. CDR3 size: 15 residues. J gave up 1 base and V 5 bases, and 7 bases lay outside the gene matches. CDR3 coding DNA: TGTGCCAGCAGTCGGAGGGACAGGAGGTCCTACGAGCAGTACTTC. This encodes CASSRRDRRSYEQYF.

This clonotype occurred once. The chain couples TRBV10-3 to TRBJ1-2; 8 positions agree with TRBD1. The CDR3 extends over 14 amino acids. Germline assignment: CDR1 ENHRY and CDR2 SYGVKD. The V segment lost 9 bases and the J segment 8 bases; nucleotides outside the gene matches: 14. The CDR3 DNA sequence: TGTGCCATTCTAACGACCGACAGGGGTGAAGGCTACACCTTC. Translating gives CAILTTDRGEGYTF.

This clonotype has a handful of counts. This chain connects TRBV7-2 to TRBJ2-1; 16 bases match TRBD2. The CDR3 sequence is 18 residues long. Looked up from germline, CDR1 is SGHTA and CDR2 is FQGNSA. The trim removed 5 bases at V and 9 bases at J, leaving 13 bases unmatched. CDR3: CASSPGLGTSGRAIEQFF. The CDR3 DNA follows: TGTGCCAGCAGCCCTGGCCTGGGGACTAGCGGGAGGGCCATTGAGCAGTTCTTC.

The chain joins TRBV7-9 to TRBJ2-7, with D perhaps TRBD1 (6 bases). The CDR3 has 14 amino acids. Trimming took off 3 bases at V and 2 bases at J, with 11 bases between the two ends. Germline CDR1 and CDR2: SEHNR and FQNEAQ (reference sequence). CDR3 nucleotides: TGTGCCAGCAGCTTGCCGACAGGTACCTACGAGCAGTACTTC. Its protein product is CASSLPTGTYEQYF.

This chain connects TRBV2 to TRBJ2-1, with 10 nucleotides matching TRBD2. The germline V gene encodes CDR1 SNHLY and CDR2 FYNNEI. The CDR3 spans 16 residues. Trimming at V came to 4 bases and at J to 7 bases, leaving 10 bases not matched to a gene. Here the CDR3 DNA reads TGTGCCAGCAGTGGGGAGAGCGGGAGGGCCAGGAATGAGCAGTTCTTC. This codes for CASSGESGRARNEQFF.

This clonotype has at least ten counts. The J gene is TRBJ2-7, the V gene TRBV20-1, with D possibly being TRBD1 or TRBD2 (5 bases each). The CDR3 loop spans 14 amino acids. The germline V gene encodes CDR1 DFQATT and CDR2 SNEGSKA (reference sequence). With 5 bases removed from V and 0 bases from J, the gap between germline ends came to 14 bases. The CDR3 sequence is CSASGTSSSYEQYF. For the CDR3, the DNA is TGCAGTGCTTCCGGGACGTCCAGCTCCTACGAGCAGTACTTC.

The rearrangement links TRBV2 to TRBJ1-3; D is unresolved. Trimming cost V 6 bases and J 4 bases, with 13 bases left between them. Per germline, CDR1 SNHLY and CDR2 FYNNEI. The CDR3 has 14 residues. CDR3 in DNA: TGTGCCAGCAGAGCTGGTGGACCGGGAAACACCATATATTTT. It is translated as CASRAGGPGNTIYF.

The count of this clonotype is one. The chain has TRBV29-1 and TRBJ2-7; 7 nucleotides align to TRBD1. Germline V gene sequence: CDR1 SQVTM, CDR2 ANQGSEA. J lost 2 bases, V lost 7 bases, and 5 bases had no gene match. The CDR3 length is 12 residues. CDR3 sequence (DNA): TGCAGCGCAGGGACAGCGGCCTACGAGCAGTACTTC. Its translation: CSAGTAAYEQYF.

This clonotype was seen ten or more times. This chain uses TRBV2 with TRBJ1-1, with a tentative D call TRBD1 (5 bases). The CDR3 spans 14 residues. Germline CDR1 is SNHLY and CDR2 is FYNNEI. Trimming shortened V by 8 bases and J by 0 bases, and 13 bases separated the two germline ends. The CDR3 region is CASSDNIMNTEAFF. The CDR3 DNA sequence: TGTGCCAGCTCGGACAACATCATGAACACTGAAGCTTTCTTT. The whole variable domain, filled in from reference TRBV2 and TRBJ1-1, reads EPEVTQTPSHQVTQMGQEVILRCVPISNHLYFYWYRQILGQKVEFLVSFYNNEISEKSEIFDDQFSVERPDGSNFTLKIRSTKLEDSAMYFCASSDNIMNTEAFFGQGTRLTVV.

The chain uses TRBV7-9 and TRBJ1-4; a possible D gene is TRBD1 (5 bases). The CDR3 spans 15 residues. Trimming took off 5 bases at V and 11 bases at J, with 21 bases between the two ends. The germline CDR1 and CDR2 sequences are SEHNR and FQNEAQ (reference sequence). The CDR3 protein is CASSRGGGDSEKLFF. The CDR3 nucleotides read TGTGCCAGCAGCCGAGGCGGGGGGGATAGTGAGAAACTGTTTTTT.

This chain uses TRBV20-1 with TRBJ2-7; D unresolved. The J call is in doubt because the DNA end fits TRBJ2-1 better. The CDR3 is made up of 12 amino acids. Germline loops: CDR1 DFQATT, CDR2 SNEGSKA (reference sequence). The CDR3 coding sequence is TGCAGTGCTAGTGCTAATTTAAATGAGCAGTTCTTC. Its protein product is CSASANLNEQFF.

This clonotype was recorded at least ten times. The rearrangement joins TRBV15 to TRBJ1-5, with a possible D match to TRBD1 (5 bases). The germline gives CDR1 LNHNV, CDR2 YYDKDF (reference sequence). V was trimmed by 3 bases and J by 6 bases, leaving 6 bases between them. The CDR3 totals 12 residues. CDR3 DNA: TGTGCCACCAGCAGGGGGGGTCAGCCCCAGCATTTT. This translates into CATSRGGQPQHF.

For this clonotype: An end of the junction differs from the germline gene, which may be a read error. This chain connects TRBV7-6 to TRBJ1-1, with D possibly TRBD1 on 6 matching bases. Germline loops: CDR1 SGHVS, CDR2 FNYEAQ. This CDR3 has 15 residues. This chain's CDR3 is CASSWGADGSWEAFF. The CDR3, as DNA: TGCGCCAGCAGCTGGGGGGCCGACGGGTCGTGGGAAGCTTTCTTT.

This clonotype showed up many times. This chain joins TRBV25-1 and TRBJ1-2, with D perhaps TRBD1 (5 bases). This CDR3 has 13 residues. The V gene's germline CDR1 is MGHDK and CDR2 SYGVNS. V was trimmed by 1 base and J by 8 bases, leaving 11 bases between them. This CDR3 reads CASSEWGGTGYTF. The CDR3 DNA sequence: TGTGCCAGCAGTGAATGGGGAGGGACCGGCTACACCTTC.

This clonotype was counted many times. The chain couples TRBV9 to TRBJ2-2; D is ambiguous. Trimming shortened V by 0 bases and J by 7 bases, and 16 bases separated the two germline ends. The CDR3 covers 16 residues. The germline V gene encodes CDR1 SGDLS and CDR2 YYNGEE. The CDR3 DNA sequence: TGTGCCAGCAGCGTAGCAGGCCCATGGAGAGGCGGGGAGCTGTTTTTT. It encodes CASSVAGPWRGGELFF.

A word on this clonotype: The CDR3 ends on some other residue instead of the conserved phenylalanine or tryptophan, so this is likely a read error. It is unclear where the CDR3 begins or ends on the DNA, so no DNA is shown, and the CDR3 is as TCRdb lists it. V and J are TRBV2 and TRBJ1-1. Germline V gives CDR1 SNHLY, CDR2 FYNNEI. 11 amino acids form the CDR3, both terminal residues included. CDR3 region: CASGKEESLLY.

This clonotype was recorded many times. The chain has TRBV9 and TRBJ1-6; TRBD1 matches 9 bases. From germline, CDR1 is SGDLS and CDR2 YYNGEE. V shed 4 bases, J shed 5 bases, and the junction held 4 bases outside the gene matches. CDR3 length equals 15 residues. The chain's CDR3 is CASSFRDRDNSPLHF. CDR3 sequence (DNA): TGTGCCAGCAGCTTCCGGGACAGGGATAATTCACCCCTCCACTTT.

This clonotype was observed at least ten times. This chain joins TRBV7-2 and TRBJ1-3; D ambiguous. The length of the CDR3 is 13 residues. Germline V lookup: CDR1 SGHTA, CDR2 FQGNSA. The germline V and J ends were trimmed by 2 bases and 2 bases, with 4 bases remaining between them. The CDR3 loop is CASSLPTGNTIYF. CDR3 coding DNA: TGTGCCAGCAGCTTACCCACTGGAAACACCATATATTTT.

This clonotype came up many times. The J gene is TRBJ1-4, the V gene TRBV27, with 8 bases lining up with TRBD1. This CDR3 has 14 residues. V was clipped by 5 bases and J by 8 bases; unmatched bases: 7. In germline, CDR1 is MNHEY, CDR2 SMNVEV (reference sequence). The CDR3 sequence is CASSLRTGMEKLFF. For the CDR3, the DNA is TGTGCCAGCAGTCTACGGACAGGGATGGAAAAACTGTTTTTT.

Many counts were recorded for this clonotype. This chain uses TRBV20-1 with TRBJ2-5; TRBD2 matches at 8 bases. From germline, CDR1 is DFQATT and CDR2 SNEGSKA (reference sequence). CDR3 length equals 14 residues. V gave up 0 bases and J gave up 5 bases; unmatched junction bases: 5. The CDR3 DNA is TGCAGTGCTAGAGATGGAGCGGGAGTTGAGACCCAGTACTTC. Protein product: CSARDGAGVETQYF.

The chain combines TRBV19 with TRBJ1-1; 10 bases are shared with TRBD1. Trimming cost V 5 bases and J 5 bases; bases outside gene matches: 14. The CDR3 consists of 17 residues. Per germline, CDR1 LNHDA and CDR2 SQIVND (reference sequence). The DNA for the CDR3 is TGTGCCAGTAGTCCTCGGGACAGGGGCCTCAGAGGGACTGAAGCTTTCTTT. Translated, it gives CASSPRDRGLRGTEAFF.

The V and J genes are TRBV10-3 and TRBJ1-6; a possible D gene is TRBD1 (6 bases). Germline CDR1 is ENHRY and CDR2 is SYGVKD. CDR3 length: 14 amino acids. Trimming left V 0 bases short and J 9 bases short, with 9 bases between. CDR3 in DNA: TGTGCCATCAGTGAGTCGACAGGCGCTTCACCCCTCCACTTT. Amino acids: CAISESTGASPLHF.

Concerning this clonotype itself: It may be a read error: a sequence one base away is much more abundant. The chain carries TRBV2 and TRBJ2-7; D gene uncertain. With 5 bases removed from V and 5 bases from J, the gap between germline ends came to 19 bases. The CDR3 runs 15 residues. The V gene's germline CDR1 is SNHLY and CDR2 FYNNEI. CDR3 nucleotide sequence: TGTGCCAGCAGTTTTCGTCCCTCAACCCGCCACGAGCAGTACTTC. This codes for CASSFRPSTRHEQYF.

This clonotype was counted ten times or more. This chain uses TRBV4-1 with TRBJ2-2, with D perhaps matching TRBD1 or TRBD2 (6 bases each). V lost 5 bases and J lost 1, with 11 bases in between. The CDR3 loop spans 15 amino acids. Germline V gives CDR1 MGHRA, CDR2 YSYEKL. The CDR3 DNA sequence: TGCGCCAGCAGCTGGGAGGACAGGAACACCGGGGAGCTGTTTTTT. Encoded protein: CASSWEDRNTGELFF.

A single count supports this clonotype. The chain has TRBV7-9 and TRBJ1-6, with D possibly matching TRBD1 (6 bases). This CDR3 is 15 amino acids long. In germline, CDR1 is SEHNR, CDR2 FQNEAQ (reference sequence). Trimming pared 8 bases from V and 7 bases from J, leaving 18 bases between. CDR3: CASGNQGHQNSPLHF. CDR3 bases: TGTGCCAGCGGGAACCAGGGACATCAGAATTCACCCCTCCACTTT.